The clone carrying this TCR beta chain was detected ten times or more. Its antigen is currently unknown. With no exceptions, donors were healthy Caucasians. Germline loops: CDR1 SEHNR, CDR2 FQNEAQ (reference sequence). The CDR3 has 15 amino acids. The J segment lost 8 bases and the V segment lost 4 bases, leaving 12 bases of the junction unmatched. These data belong to a study of identical twins. Findings of the study overall: Models underestimated out-of-frame TCR alpha sharing in monozygotic twins. Zero-insertion analyses were open to partial confounding by invariant MAIT and iNKT cells.

It was template switching that added a universal primer site, and there were unique molecular identifiers on the cDNA. MiXCR was run by TCRdb on the 5' RACE reads, yielding one entry per CDR3 protein. The profile shows about 340,000 distinct CDR3 sequences, around an eighth of them singletons. This same sample was also taken into another study, of yellow fever vaccine responses in identical twins.

The receptor's source is a woman aged 18 to 35 in good health. Sequencing used CD8+ T cells sorted from blood. This chain uses TRBV7-9 with TRBJ2-3; 7 bases are a match to TRBD2. The CDR3 DNA follows: TGTGCCAGCAGCTCTCCCGGGACTACCGAGCTTACGCAGTATTTT. It encodes CASSSPGTTELTQYF. Combining the CDR3 with reference TRBV7-9 and TRBJ2-3 gives the whole variable domain DTGVSQNPRHKITKRGQNVTFRCDPISEHNRLYWYRQTLGQGPEFLTYFQNEAQLEKSRLLSDRFSAERPKGSFSTLEIQRTEQGDSAMYLCASSSPGTTELTQYFGPGTRLTVL.